The present T cell receptor beta chain was sequenced within a study of T cells in Graves' hyperthyroidism and ophthalmopathy (dated by TCRdb to 2018 to 2020). About the full investigation: Peripheral blood was sampled at the time of initial diagnosis, prior to any treatment. The paper describes TCR Vbeta CDR3 sequencing of around 130 peripheral blood samples, made up of roughly 40 ophthalmopathy patients, around 78 hyperthyroidism patients and roughly 17 progressor patients. A discovery cohort of about 95 patients, roughly 45 with Graves' ophthalmopathy and about 58 with stable Graves' hyperthyroidism, was used to find distinguishing TCR V-J signatures. The study also compared thyroid tissue and blood T-cell repertoires from about six Graves' hyperthyroidism patients. The roughly 99 discovery patients were divided at random into training and test sets in a 7:3 ratio. Prospective prediction of ophthalmopathy was tested in an independent validation cohort of fewer than 20 hyperthyroidism patients and 17 patients who later progressed to ophthalmopathy. After sampling, hyperthyroidism patients received methimazole starting at 30 mg daily, and ophthalmopathy patients received high-dose intravenous methylprednisolone.

Overall study results and their limits: Ophthalmopathy was separated from stable hyperthyroidism by a 13 V-J signature model, with just over 85% sensitivity and about 81% specificity obtained in cross-validation and 80%/75% obtained in testing. Most expanded thyroid clonotypes (frequency above 0.001) were also detected in blood, suggesting blood repertoires may reflect thyroid immune responses. In validation, the model predicted progression to ophthalmopathy a median of roughly six months before onset, with about 71% sensitivity and nearly 75% specificity. Sample size was not statistically predetermined, and blinding of investigators to group allocation was not performed.

Many counts were recorded for this clonotype. Its antigen specificity is not known. Base qualities are not at hand, and no much larger clone is one base apart. Ophthalmopathy patients had moderately to severely active disease, Clinical Activity Score of at least 3, NOSPECS grade of at least 4, and duration under 3 months. Any patient with an uncontrolled infection, another autoimmune disease, pregnancy or lactation was excluded. Diagnoses were established on the basis of clinical symptoms, serum thyroxine and TRAb, thyroid ultrasound, and orbital computed tomography. Ficoll-Paque density gradient centrifugation was used to isolate PBMCs from approximately 10 ml of fresh peripheral blood. Total RNA was extracted using Trizol reagent, and RNA quality was assessed on an Agilent 2100 Bioanalyzer. Reading the germline V gene (reference sequence) gives CDR1 LGHDT and CDR2 YNNKEL. Reading from cysteine to phenylalanine, the CDR3 counts 12 amino acids. Only the CDR3 region is kept as DNA, spanning 36 bases read in frame from base 1. A distance of 10 bases separates the germline ends of V and J, which lose 4 bases and 7 bases respectively.

TCR beta CDR3 regions were amplified from RNA transcripts. For the first round of RT-PCR on the TCR CDR3, the HTBI primer set was used together with the Qiagen OneStep RT-PCR kit. Libraries were constructed in a second round of multiplex PCR, after which size selection and purification were carried out. Paired-end sequencing of the libraries was performed with 100 bp reads on an Illumina HiSeq2000. The authors processed their data as follows. Raw data were processed with SOAPnuke, discarding reads with adapters, uncalled bases, mean Phred below 15, or no exact constant-primer or identifier match. COPE v1.2.5 was used to merge the high-quality paired reads, and each unique nucleotide sequence was defined as a clonotype. MiTCR v1.1 was used to align the clonotypes against IMGT TRBV, TRBD and TRBJ reference segments. Analysis was restricted to V-J combinations with a frequency above 0.0001, which covered 99% to 99.2% of repertoires. The TCS score was defined as F50 (clonal expansion) divided by E x V (chaos), with BLOSUM62-based TCRdist calculated between CDR3 peptides within each V-J. Welch's t-statistics and random forest reduced 500 to 650 V-J features to around 14, which were used in a naive Bayes classifier (R e1071). The public sequencing data were trimmed at Q25 with fastp and processed into clonotypes with MiXCR by TCRdb, which kept only in-frame beta chains. Rows merge per CDR3 protein into single entries with the most common DNA and genes. It is TCRdb's table, rather than the study itself, that gives the V and J calls and clone size. The sample has approximately 690,000 distinct CDR3 sequences on record, around 15% of them singletons. Of the sample, around 13% falls within the top ten clones.

The sample comprised blood. In this chain, TRBV3-1 is recombined with TRBJ2-5, with no confident D gene call. The TCR comes from a woman aged 50 to 60 with Graves' ophthalmopathy. The nucleotide sequence is given as TGTGCCAGCAGCCCCCATCGAGGGACCCAGTACTTC. Its product reads: CASSPHRGTQYF.